Listed below are T cell receptor beta chains from one sample, sequenced in a study of T-cell reconstitution after alpha-beta-depleted transplantation in children. Each CDR3 protein is one row after TCRdb ran MiXCR on the PCR reads. This sample has 240,000 or so distinct CDR3 sequences, with less than 9% found just once. Specimen: PBMCs, mostly from graft donor cells, collected 180 days after TCRalphabeta/CD19-depleted stem cell transplant. Every receptor here comes from a male patient between 5 and 17 years old who had a stem cell transplant for acute lymphoblastic leukemia, so the T cells may come from the graft donor. Each CDR3 is given with its conserved first and last residue. D genes are given only for firm matches. Clone size is not always given. Where it is, it says once, few, many or a class for expanded clones.

many	TRBV19	-	TRBJ2-5	TGTGCCAGTAGTATAGATTGGTTCCAAGAGACCCAGTACTTC	CASSIDWFQETQYF
many	TRBV9	TRBD1	TRBJ2-7	TGTGCCAGCAGCGTAGCGGGGACAGGGGAAATCTCCGAGCAGTACTTC	CASSVAGTGEISEQYF
many	TRBV29-1	-	TRBJ2-7	TGCAGCGCCGCCGTGGCCTACGAGCAGTACTTC	CSAAVAYEQYF
few	TRBV5-6	-	TRBJ2-2	TGTGCCAGCAGCCCCGTGGGGCCCGGGGAGCTGTTTTTT	CASSPVGPGELFF
-	TRBV6-5	TRBD1	TRBJ1-4	TGTGCCAGCAGTTACACCGGACAGGGCTGGAAGGAAAAACTGTTTTTT	CASSYTGQGWKEKLFF
many	TRBV2	-	TRBJ1-6	TGTGCCAGCAGTGAAAGAGGAGAACCCCTCCACTTT	CASSERGEPLHF
many	TRBV9	TRBD2	TRBJ2-3	TGTGCCAGCAGCGTAACCGGGACTAGCGAGTCAGATACGCAGTATTTT	CASSVTGTSESDTQYF
few	TRBV13	-	TRBJ1-5	TGTGCCAGCAGCTTAGGAAAGGGCAGGGGCAAGCCCCAGCATTTT	CASSLGKGRGKPQHF
many	TRBV4-3	-	TRBJ1-6	TGCGCCAGCAGCCGAGTAGGATTAGGGAATTCACCCCTCCACTTT	CASSRVGLGNSPLHF
many	TRBV18	TRBD1	TRBJ2-7	TGTGCCAGCTCACCACGGGACAGGTCTTCCTACGAGCAGTACTTC	CASSPRDRSSYEQYF
-	TRBV12-3/TRBV12-4	TRBD2	TRBJ2-3	TGTACCAGCAGTTTAGCCTCTAGCGGGGTGTCTCGGGCAGATACGCAGTATTTT	CTSSLASSGVSRADTQYF
few	TRBV28	TRBD1	TRBJ2-7	TGTGCCAGCAGTTTTCCAACGGACAGGGCGCTCACATCCTACGAGCAGTACTTC	CASSFPTDRALTSYEQYF
-	TRBV7-8	-	TRBJ1-6	TGTGCCAGCAGCTTAGTCCAGGGCAGCTCACCCCTCCACTTT	CASSLVQGSSPLHF
many	TRBV27	-	TRBJ2-7	TGTGCCAGCAGTTTAGGGCAGGGGGGACGGTACGAGCAGTACTTC	CASSLGQGGRYEQYF
many	TRBV15	TRBD2	TRBJ2-7	TGTGCCACCAGCAGACCGCCACTAGCGGGTGGGTCCTACGAGCAGTACTTC	CATSRPPLAGGSYEQYF
many	TRBV9	-	TRBJ2-4	TGTGCCAGCAGCGGGCCCAAAAACATTCAGTACTTC	CASSGPKNIQYF
many	TRBV4-2	TRBD2	TRBJ2-7	TGTGCCAGCAGCCTTCCGGGACTAGCGGCCTACGAGCAGTACTTC	CASSLPGLAAYEQYF
many	TRBV5-1	-	TRBJ1-1	TGCGCCAGCAGCCGATCCACCTTTCTGACTAGCGAACACACTGAAGCTTTCTTT	CASSRSTFLTSEHTEAFF
many	TRBV6-2/TRBV6-3	-	TRBJ2-3	TGTGCCAGCAGTACCACCCGTGTCCAGTATTTT	CASSTTRVQYF
few	TRBV6-1	TRBD1	TRBJ2-1	TGTGCCAGCAGTCCCCGACAGGGGGCTCATCATACCTACAATGAGCAGTTCTTC	CASSPRQGAHHTYNEQFF
-	TRBV5-1	TRBD2	TRBJ2-1	TGCGCCAGCAGATTTGGACTAGCGGGATACAATGAGCAGTTCTTC	CASRFGLAGYNEQFF
-	TRBV20-1	-	TRBJ2-5	TGCAGTGCTACCCGGACAGCAGCGATGGAGACCCAGTACTTC	CSATRTAAMETQYF
many	TRBV6-2/TRBV6-3	-	TRBJ1-2	TGTGCCAGCAGTTACGATTCCGGGCCTCTGGGCTACACCTTC	CASSYDSGPLGYTF
many	TRBV7-2	TRBD2	TRBJ2-7	TGTGCCAGCAGCGTTACCTTTGGCGGGGGGCAGTACTTC	CASSVTFGGGQYF